This TCR beta chain was recorded in a study of T cell responses to AZD1222 COVID-19 vaccine. Study results and caveats: Every sample of the repertoires postdated the peak T cell response. Mostly white British, mostly female donors; authors suggested clonal diversity may be underestimated. Among spike-specific TCRs, nearly half reportedly target unmutated variant regions.

This CDR3 has 11 residues. Germline assignment: CDR1 MDHEN and CDR2 SYDVKM. With 5 bases removed from V and 11 bases from J, the gap between germline ends came to 12 bases. The sample holds one count of this clone. The target antigen is unknown. Libraries were prepared by immunoSEQ multiplex PCR; TCRdb keeps only in-frame clonotypes and omits some of them. The sample shows 150,000 to 200,000 clones, 90% to 95% of them seen only once. Sequencing was performed on peripheral blood, taken on day 0 of AZD1222 vaccination. The TCR comes from an adult in good health. The V and J genes are TRBV28 and TRBJ1-1, with unresolved D. The chain's CDR3 is CASSTPFGAFF. CDR3 DNA sequence: TGTGCCAGCAGTACCCCCTTTGGGGCTTTCTTT.